This T cell receptor beta chain appears in the sequencing data of a study of Graves' ophthalmopathy and Graves' hyperthyroidism. This CDR3 is built from 15 residues. Trimming removed 3 bases from V and 2 bases from J; junction bases left unmatched: 7. In germline, CDR1 is DFQATT, CDR2 SNEGSKA (reference sequence). Amplified TCR beta CDR3 regions were obtained using RNA transcripts as template. The first-round RT-PCR employed HTBI primers together with the Qiagen OneStep RT-PCR kit. A multiplex PCR was then performed as the second round. TCRdb re-called the multiplex PCR reads through MiXCR, storing one row per CDR3 protein. The sample consists of approximately 1.2 million distinct CDR3 sequences, about 35% of them appearing once.

The TCR originated in an adult man with Graves' hyperthyroidism. V usage is TRBV20-1 and J usage is TRBJ1-3; 7 bases match TRBD1. The sequencing sample was made of peripheral blood or thyroid tissue (not recorded which). The CDR3 loop reads CSASPQTGTGNTIYF. CDR3 nucleotide sequence: TGCAGTGCTAGCCCCCAGACAGGGACTGGAAACACCATATATTTT.